The rows below give T cell receptor beta chains drawn from one sample of a study of T cells in Graves' hyperthyroidism and ophthalmopathy. TCRdb re-derived calls from the multiplex PCR reads in MiXCR, one entry per CDR3 protein. The table records about 260,000 distinct CDR3 sequences, over 15% of them present only once. Sequenced material: blood. Source of these receptors: a woman aged 18-35 years with Graves' ophthalmopathy. CDR3s include the opening cysteine and the closing phenylalanine or tryptophan. A D gene is named only where the DNA matches it firmly. Part of the rows lack a size; the others show once, few, many or a class for expanded clones.

j_gene,v_gene,abundance,d_gene,CDR3nt,CDR3aa
TRBJ1-6,TRBV10-3,NA,TRBD1,TGTGCCATCAGCCCGACAGGGAATAATTCACCCCTCCACTTT,CAISPTGNNSPLHF
TRBJ2-2,TRBV18,many,NA,TGTGCCAGCTCACCAAGCGGACAGAACACCGGGGAGCTGTTTTTT,CASSPSGQNTGELFF
TRBJ1-6,TRBV4-1,NA,NA,TGCGCCAGCAGCCAAGAGGGGTTGGCTTCACCCCTCCACTTT,CASSQEGLASPLHF
TRBJ1-3,TRBV5-1,many,NA,TGCGCCAGCAGCTTGGAAGGGTTTAGAAACACCATATATTTT,CASSLEGFRNTIYF
TRBJ2-3,TRBV20-1,few,TRBD2,TGCAGTGCTAGAGATCCGCTAGCGGGAGGGACAGATACGCAGTATTTT,CSARDPLAGGTDTQYF
TRBJ2-7,TRBV7-2,many,NA,TGTGCCAGCAGCGCCTCGGGTGGCAGGGTCCCCTACGAGCAGTACTTC,CASSASGGRVPYEQYF
TRBJ1-2,TRBV6-1,many,TRBD1,TGTGCCAGCAGTGAAGTTCCGGGACAGGTTGGCTACACCTTC,CASSEVPGQVGYTF
TRBJ1-1,TRBV7-6,once,NA,TGTGCCAGCAGCTTGGGGGCTGGGGACACTGAAGCTTTCTTT,CASSLGAGDTEAFF
TRBJ2-1,TRBV5-1,many,TRBD1,TGCGCCAGCAGCTTCGACAGGGGGCCATACAATGAGCAGTTCTTC,CASSFDRGPYNEQFF
TRBJ2-5,TRBV6-1,few,TRBD2,TGTGCCAGCATAGACGTGCTAGCGGGCCTGGCAGAGACCCAGTACTTC,CASIDVLAGLAETQYF
TRBJ2-7,TRBV13,many,TRBD1,TGTGCCAGCAGCTCTCGACAGGGAAACCCATTCTACGAGCAGTACTTC,CASSSRQGNPFYEQYF
TRBJ2-1,TRBV11-2,once,TRBD1,TGTGCCAGCAGCTCGGGACAGGGGATTGCAATTGAGCAGTTCTTC,CASSSGQGIAIEQFF
TRBJ2-4,TRBV28,NA,NA,TGTGCCAGCAGTTTTGGGATTGGCGGAAGGGGATCAGACATTCAGTACTTC,CASSFGIGGRGSDIQYF
TRBJ2-7,TRBV30,many,TRBD2,TGTGCCTGGAGGGCGGCGGGGGGTACCTACGAGCAGTACTTC,CAWRAAGGTYEQYF
TRBJ2-1,TRBV27,many,NA,TGTGCCAGCAGTTCATTAGGGGGGGGGCCCCGCACCTACAATGAGCAGTTCTTC,CASSSLGGGPRTYNEQFF
TRBJ1-6,TRBV20-1,NA,TRBD1,TGCAGTGCTAGCGGACAGGGGAGATCACCCCTCCACTTT,CSASGQGRSPLHF
TRBJ2-1,TRBV4-1,NA,NA,TGCGCCAGCAGCCAAGGGTGGGGACTCAACATGAATGAGCAGTTCTTC,CASSQGWGLNMNEQFF
TRBJ1-2,TRBV7-2,many,TRBD1,TGTGCCAGCAGCGGACCCGGGACAGCCTCGGGGGGCTACACCTTC,CASSGPGTASGGYTF
TRBJ2-2,TRBV11-3,many,NA,TGTGCCAGCAGCTTAGAATTAAGGACCGATAACACCGGGGAGCTGTTTTTT,CASSLELRTDNTGELFF
TRBJ2-7,TRBV19,many,TRBD2,TGTGCCAGTAGTACTAGCGGGGCATCCGCCGAGCAGTACTTC,CASSTSGASAEQYF
TRBJ2-7,TRBV9,many,TRBD1,TGTGCCAGCAGCGTAGAGCCGGGACAGGGGCGCGAGCAGTACTTC,CASSVEPGQGREQYF
TRBJ2-3,TRBV27,many,TRBD2,TGTGCCAGCAGTTTCAGGACTAGCGGGGGAGTGGAATATACGCAGTATTTT,CASSFRTSGGVEYTQYF
TRBJ2-5,TRBV29-1,many,TRBD2,TGCAGCGTCTACGGGGGGGAAGAGACCCAGTACTTC,CSVYGGEETQYF
TRBJ1-5,TRBV4-2,many,NA,TGTGCCAGCAGCCAAGGTCCTAAGGCTGTCTATAGCAATCAGCCCCAGCATTTT,CASSQGPKAVYSNQPQHF
TRBJ2-7,TRBV4-1,many,NA,TGCGCCAGCAGCCAAGAGGCTGGGGGACCCTACGAGCAGTACTTC,CASSQEAGGPYEQYF
TRBJ2-1,TRBV5-1,many,TRBD1,TGCGCCAGCAGCTTGGCCTGGGGAGACAGGGACAATGAGCAGTTCTTC,CASSLAWGDRDNEQFF
TRBJ2-1,TRBV7-2,many,NA,TGTGCCAGCAGCCTCATGACCGGCTACAATGAGCAGTTCTTC,CASSLMTGYNEQFF
TRBJ2-7,TRBV11-2,once,NA,TGTGCCAGCAGCACCACAGGGATGGTGCAGTACTTC,CASSTTGMVQYF
TRBJ2-3,TRBV19,few,NA,TGTGCCAGTAGTATGAGAGGGAACAGTTGGGCGCAGTATTTT,CASSMRGNSWAQYF
TRBJ2-7,TRBV29-1,NA,TRBD2,TGCAGCGTCTGTTTGATCGGGACTAGCGGGAGGTACCACGAGCAGTACTTC,CSVCLIGTSGRYHEQYF
TRBJ1-1,TRBV18,many,NA,TGTGCCAGCTCACCAGCAGGGCTCACTGAAGCTTTCTTT,CASSPAGLTEAFF
TRBJ2-1,TRBV7-6,many,TRBD2,TGTGCCAGCAGCTTAGCCGGGACTAGCGACAATGAGCAGTTCTTC,CASSLAGTSDNEQFF
TRBJ2-4,TRBV7-9,many,NA,TGTGCCAGCAGCTTAAATCGTGAGGACCGTCAGTACTTC,CASSLNREDRQYF
TRBJ1-1,TRBV5-5,many,TRBD1,TGTGCCAGCAGCTCCATGGACAGGGACACTGAAGCTTTCTTT,CASSSMDRDTEAFF
TRBJ1-2,TRBV7-6,many,NA,TGTGCCAGCAGCTTAGGAGTGGAGGGAACTAACTATGGCTACACCTTC,CASSLGVEGTNYGYTF
TRBJ1-2,TRBV28,many,NA,TGTGCCAGCAGTAACCGGGACCTCTACACCTTC,CASSNRDLYTF
TRBJ2-5,TRBV5-1,many,NA,TGCGCCAGCAGCTTGGCCCCTAGTGAAGAGACCCAGTACTTC,CASSLAPSEETQYF
TRBJ2-1,TRBV20-1,many,NA,TGCAGTGCTAGGGGGGGTGGGGTTTACAATGAGCAGTTCTTC,CSARGGGVYNEQFF
TRBJ1-1,TRBV5-1,many,NA,TGCGCCAGCAGCTTGGAGGGGGAGGCCACTGAAGCTTTCTTT,CASSLEGEATEAFF
TRBJ1-6,TRBV5-1,many,NA,TGCGCCAGCAGCCCCGACAGGAGTTCACCCCTCCACTTT,CASSPDRSSPLHF
TRBJ1-1,TRBV18,many,NA,TGTGCCAGCTCCACCTCCGTGAACACTGAAGCTTTCTTT,CASSTSVNTEAFF
TRBJ2-1,TRBV7-2,NA,TRBD2,TGTACCAGCAGCTTAGTAGGGTTAGCGGGAGTAGCTGAGCAGTTCTTC,CTSSLVGLAGVAEQFF
TRBJ2-4,TRBV19,NA,NA,TGTGCCTGTCGACAGGACCTAGCCAAAAACATTCAGTACTTC,CACRQDLAKNIQYF
TRBJ2-1,TRBV9,NA,TRBD2,TGTGCCAGCAGCGTTGGTAGCGGGGGGCGAGACGATGAGCAGTTCTTC,CASSVGSGGRDDEQFF
TRBJ2-5,TRBV19,many,NA,TGTGCCAGTAGTCCCCCCGGGACCAAGGAGACCCAGTACTTC,CASSPPGTKETQYF
TRBJ2-2,TRBV5-1,many,NA,TGCGCCAGCAGCTTGGCGGCAGGTGGACTGGAGCTGTTTTTT,CASSLAAGGLELFF
TRBJ2-7,TRBV6-1,many,TRBD2,TGTGCCAGCAGTTCCCCCCGCCTGAGGGGACTAGCGGGATACGAGCAGTACTTC,CASSSPRLRGLAGYEQYF
TRBJ1-2,TRBV9,many,NA,TGTGCCAGCAGCGTAGAAGGGACCCCCTTTCCTAACTATGGCTACACCTTC,CASSVEGTPFPNYGYTF
TRBJ2-1,TRBV3-1,many,NA,TGTGCCAGCAGCCAAGAATATCTCGGCAGGGGACTTTACAATGAGCAGTTCTTC,CASSQEYLGRGLYNEQFF